These 28 T cell receptor beta chains originate from one sample sequenced in a study of molecular identifiers for immune sequencing clone quantification. One entry per CDR3 protein, called by TCRdb with MiXCR from the PCR reads. The repertoire holds over 600,000 distinct CDR3 sequences, with about 20% as singletons. The sample consisted of naive CD8+ T cells from blood, with Jurkat cell RNA spiked in. Sample subset: FACS-sorted CD8+CD4-CCR7+CD45RA+ naive T cells. All receptors come from a human donor in good health. Some libraries in this study had Jurkat cell RNA spiked in.

A remark on this clonotype: A much larger clone lies one base from this, so it may be a read error. The rearrangement links TRBV7-2 to TRBJ2-1, with D perhaps TRBD2 (7 bases). V lost 6 bases, J lost 8 bases, and 20 bases lay in between. The CDR3 is 15 amino acids. Germline assignment: CDR1 SGHTA and CDR2 FQGNSA. The CDR3 nucleotides read TGTGCCAGCAGATCCACTAGCGAGGGGGGATATGAGCAGTTCTTC. Encoded protein: CASRSTSEGGYEQFF.

This clonotype has a count of ten or more. V usage is TRBV19 and J usage is TRBJ1-2; D is unclear. V was trimmed by 7 bases and J by 5 bases, leaving 17 bases between them. The CDR3 is made up of 14 amino acids. Germline V gives CDR1 LNHDA, CDR2 SQIVND (reference sequence). CDR3 region: CASKKTPTDYGYTF. The CDR3 nucleotides are TGTGCCAGTAAGAAGACACCCACCGATTATGGCTACACCTTC.

This clonotype was seen many times. V usage is TRBV30 and J usage is TRBJ2-7; 10 bases fit TRBD1. The CDR3 has 14 residues. The V segment lost 4 bases and the J segment 4 bases; nucleotides outside the gene matches: 7. CDR1 GTSNPN and CDR2 SVGIG come from the germline V gene (reference sequence). CDR3 sequence: CAWTAGTGDYEQYF. The CDR3 coding sequence is TGTGCCTGGACGGCGGGGACAGGGGATTACGAGCAGTACTTC.

This clonotype was detected only a few times. The gene calls are TRBV7-9 and TRBJ1-1, with D possibly TRBD1 on 5 matching bases. Trimming left V 5 bases short and J 9 bases short, with 13 bases between. The CDR3 totals 12 residues. In germline, CDR1 is SEHNR, CDR2 FQNEAQ (reference sequence). The CDR3 sequence: CASSLGTVQAFF. Written as DNA, the CDR3 is TGTGCCAGCAGCCTTGGGACCGTTCAAGCTTTCTTT.

This clonotype came up many times. V is TRBV29-1 and J is TRBJ2-1, with unresolved D. V dropped 3 bases and J dropped 3 bases, with 3 bases sitting between them. Germline V gene lookup returns CDR1 SQVTM and CDR2 ANQGSEA. The CDR3 consists of 11 residues. The CDR3 region has the DNA TGCAGCGTTGAGGTCTACAATGAGCAGTTCTTC. Translated: CSVEVYNEQFF.

This clonotype occurred many times. The chain employs TRBV10-3 and TRBJ1-1; D unresolved. CDR1 is ENHRY and CDR2 is SYGVKD in the germline V gene. CDR3 length: 12 amino acids. V dropped 1 base and J dropped 3 bases, with 3 bases sitting between them. The CDR3 loop is CAISEFDTEAFF. DNA of the CDR3: TGTGCCATCAGTGAGTTTGACACTGAAGCTTTCTTT.

This clonotype was seen many times. The J gene is TRBJ2-7, the V gene TRBV30; 10 bases map to TRBD2. In germline, CDR1 is GTSNPN, CDR2 SVGIG (reference sequence). V shed 0 bases and J 4 bases; nucleotides not matched to a gene: 6. CDR3 length equals 15 residues. CDR3 protein: CAWSVSPSGRYEQYF. For the CDR3, the DNA is TGTGCCTGGAGTGTAAGTCCTAGCGGGAGATACGAGCAGTACTTC.

This rearrangement joins TRBV30 to TRBJ2-7; no clear D gene. V dropped 2 bases and J dropped 3 bases, with 8 bases sitting between them. The CDR3 runs 12 residues. Germline loops: CDR1 GTSNPN, CDR2 SVGIG (reference sequence). CDR3 bases: TGTGCCTGGAGTTCGAGTTACTACGAGCAGTACTTC. Translated: CAWSSSYYEQYF.

The sample holds many counts of this clonotype. The chain joins TRBV6-1 to TRBJ2-3; the match to TRBD1 covers 8 bases. Germline V gene lookup returns CDR1 MNHNS and CDR2 SASEGT. V dropped 3 bases and J dropped 1; count of bases not matched to a gene: 3. This CDR3 region has 15 residues. The CDR3 DNA reads TGTGCCAGCAGTGATCCGACAGGGGGCACAGATACGCAGTATTTT. It translates to CASSDPTGGTDTQYF.

V is TRBV12-3 or TRBV12-4 and J is TRBJ1-2, with a weak D call TRBD1 (6 bases). Between the trimmed V and J ends, which lost 1 base and 6 bases, there was a span of 9 bases. This CDR3 is built from 13 residues. CDR3 DNA sequence: TGTGCCAGCAGTTTAGACAGGGCGAATGGCTACACCTTC. Protein product: CASSLDRANGYTF.

The table lists this clonotype with many counts. CDR3 coding DNA: TGTGCCAGCAGTCGAGGGGAGATCCCTTTCACTGAAGCTTTCTTT. This codes for CASSRGEIPFTEAFF. This chain joins TRBV27 and TRBJ1-1; D may be TRBD1 (5 bases). CDR1 MNHEY and CDR2 SMNVEV come from the germline V gene (reference sequence). With 5 bases removed from V and 4 bases from J, the gap between germline ends came to 17 bases. This CDR3 contains 15 residues.

The chain combines TRBV27 with TRBJ2-5; D possibly matches TRBD1 or TRBD2 (6 bases each). Germline V gene lookup returns CDR1 MNHEY and CDR2 SMNVEV (reference sequence). The CDR3 runs 16 residues. V was shortened by 1 base and J by 1 base, with 13 bases between the two germline ends. The CDR3 DNA reads TGTGCCAGCAGTTTATATCGGGGGCCCACCCAAGAGACCCAGTACTTC. Translation gives CASSLYRGPTQETQYF.

Notes on this clonotype: A much larger clone lies a single base off, so this may be a read error. The chain has TRBV3-1 and TRBJ2-3, with 8 bases that match TRBD2. The CDR3 has 16 residues. Germline values: CDR1 LGHDT, CDR2 YNNKEL (reference sequence). For the CDR3, the DNA is TGTGCCAGCAGCCACCGGAGCGGGGGAAACACAGGTACGCAGTATTTT. Protein product: CASSHRSGGNTGTQYF.

A note on this clonotype: A junction boundary mismatches the germline segment, possibly from a read error. The rearrangement uses TRBV3-1 and TRBJ2-1; the D is unclear. Germline V gene sequence: CDR1 LGHDT, CDR2 YNNKEL (reference sequence). The CDR3 extends over 13 amino acids. The CDR3 is CASSLSPYNGQFF. CDR3 nucleotide sequence: TGTGCCAGCAGCCTGTCTCCTTACAATGGGCAGTTCTTC.

This clonotype has a handful of counts. The chain has TRBV7-8 and TRBJ1-5; possibly TRBD1 for D (6 bases). The germline CDR1 and CDR2 sequences are SGHVS and FQNEAQ. The CDR3 extends over 16 amino acids. V was clipped by 5 bases and J by 4 bases, with 18 bases between them. CDR3 DNA sequence: TGTGCCAGCAGCCCCGTAACAGGGAGAGGGAATCAGCCCCAGCATTTT. Translated, it gives CASSPVTGRGNQPQHF.

This clonotype appeared many times. This sequence joins TRBV21-1 and TRBJ1-1. TRBV21-1 is a pseudogene locus. This CDR3 contains 10 residues. The CDR3 bases are TGTGCCAGCAGGATCACTGAAGCTTTCTTT. It specifies CASRITEAFF.

This clonotype was recorded many times. The CDR3 loop reads CSARDRQGWTGELFF. CDR3 coding DNA: TGCAGTGCTAGAGATAGACAGGGTTGGACCGGGGAGCTGTTTTTT. The J gene is TRBJ2-2, the V gene TRBV20-1, with TRBD1 matching over 7 bases. Looked up from germline, CDR1 is DFQATT and CDR2 is SNEGSKA (reference sequence). There are 15 residues in the CDR3. Losses at the gene ends were 0 bases for V and 5 bases for J; bases not matched to a gene: 6.

This clonotype was observed many times. This chain links TRBV12-3 or TRBV12-4 with TRBJ2-1; D is undetermined. Trimming cost V 2 bases and J 9 bases, with 14 bases left between them. The length of the CDR3 is 14 residues. CDR3 sequence (DNA): TGTGCCAGCAGTTTATCGGCAAACCTTGCTGAGCAGTTCTTC. Its protein product is CASSLSANLAEQFF.

For this clonotype: At one boundary the junction diverges from the germline segment, which might be a read error. The V gene is TRBV27, the J gene TRBJ1-5; D ambiguous. Germline loops: CDR1 MNHEY, CDR2 SMNVEV (reference sequence). The CDR3 runs to 15 residues. The CDR3 region has the DNA TGTGCCAGCAGTTCCCACAGCATTAGCAGTCAGCCCCAGCATTTT. Translating it yields CASSSHSISSQPQHF.

This rearrangement joins TRBV12-3 or TRBV12-4 to TRBJ2-5, with D possibly called TRBD1 or TRBD2 (5 bases each). V shed 3 bases and J shed 1 base, with 9 bases lying between them. The CDR3 length is 14 residues. The CDR3 DNA reads as TGTGCCAGCAGTTTGCCCGGGGCCCAAGAGACCCAGTACTTC. It yields the protein CASSLPGAQETQYF.

This clonotype has a count of ten or more. The J gene is TRBJ2-3, the V gene TRBV4-3, with TRBD2 matching over 8 bases. The V segment lost 0 bases and the J segment 3 bases; nucleotides outside the gene matches: 5. Germline V lookup: CDR1 LGHNA, CDR2 YSLEER. The CDR3 is made up of 16 amino acids. CDR3 sequence reads: CASSQDVLAVTDTQYF. In DNA, the CDR3 is TGCGCCAGCAGCCAAGATGTACTAGCGGTTACAGATACGCAGTATTTT.

Comments on this clonotype: The junction does not match germline at one end; this may be a read error. The chain recombines TRBV5-1 with TRBJ1-5, with D perhaps matching TRBD1 (5 bases). Germline CDR1 and CDR2: SGHRS and YFSETQ. This CDR3 has 13 amino acids. Here the CDR3 DNA reads TGCGCCAGCAGCTTGAGGGGAAATCGGCCCCAGCATTTT. As protein: CASSLRGNRPQHF.

This clonotype was detected many times. The CDR3 region is CASSRLVDTEAFF. In nucleotides, the CDR3 is TGCGCCAGCAGCCGATTGGTAGACACTGAAGCTTTCTTT. This chain connects TRBV4-1 to TRBJ1-1; the D is unclear. V shed 4 bases and J shed 3 bases, with 9 bases lying between them. This CDR3 region has 13 residues. Germline V gene data show CDR1 as MGHRA and CDR2 as YSYEKL.

The chain has TRBV7-9 and TRBJ2-2, with 9 bases lining up with TRBD1. CDR1 and CDR2 (germline): SEHNR, FQNEAQ (reference sequence). There are 16 residues in the CDR3. After removal of 7 bases from V and 8 bases from J, the junction contained 14 bases not matched to a gene. This chain's CDR3 is CASTQWDRVLRGELFF. DNA of the CDR3: TGTGCCAGCACCCAGTGGGACAGGGTCCTCAGAGGGGAGCTGTTTTTT.

This clonotype came up many times. The chain recombines TRBV19 with TRBJ2-2; TRBD1 agrees at 11 bases. The CDR3 loop spans 16 amino acids. The V and J ends lost 1 base and 6 bases, in that order; junction bases with no gene match: 4. CDR1 and CDR2 from the germline V gene are LNHDA and SQIVND (reference sequence). The CDR3 is CASSIGTGGLSGELFF. DNA for the CDR3: TGTGCCAGTAGTATAGGGACAGGGGGCTTGTCCGGGGAGCTGTTTTTT.

This clonotype was detected ten times or more. This chain joins TRBV7-9 and TRBJ2-3; D remains unclear. The length of the CDR3 is 12 residues. The germline V gene has CDR1 SEHNR and CDR2 FQNEAQ (reference sequence). Trimming took off 2 bases at V and 4 bases at J, with 4 bases between the two ends. The CDR3 region is CASSLWSDTQYF. The CDR3 DNA is TGTGCCAGCAGCTTATGGTCAGATACGCAGTATTTT.

Ten or more counts support this clonotype. The chain is built from TRBV5-1 and TRBJ2-7; D not resolved. Deletions cut 0 bases from V and 3 bases from J, with 13 bases between. This CDR3 has 15 residues. Per germline, CDR1 SGHRS and CDR2 YFSETQ. CDR3 in DNA: TGCGCCAGCAGCTTGGGAGTTGGTCTGAACTACGAGCAGTACTTC. Its protein is CASSLGVGLNYEQYF.

This clonotype has at least ten counts. This chain connects TRBV3-1 to TRBJ2-3; perhaps TRBD1 as D (6 bases). Germline loops: CDR1 LGHDT, CDR2 YNNKEL (reference sequence). The V end was cut by 3 bases, the J end by 0 bases, with 16 bases between. This CDR3 region has 17 residues. The CDR3 bases are TGTGCCAGCAGCCATCCATCTCAGCAGGGGAGCACAGATACGCAGTATTTT. Encoded protein: CASSHPSQQGSTDTQYF.